This TCR beta chain appears in the sequencing data of a study of CD8 T cells in ankylosing spondylitis. General observations from the study: Disease-linked clones reportedly concentrated significantly in matched ankylosing spondylitis synovial fluid. Apparently characteristic of ankylosing spondylitis blood was a TCR beta motif (eight highly homologous variants). Past studies reported some motif variants in reactive arthritis synovial fluid and blood.

TCRdb ran MiXCR on the 5' RACE reads and lists one entry per CDR3 protein. The table shows approximately 400,000 distinct CDR3 sequences, with roughly 18% occurring only once. Trimming took 5 bases from V and 3 from J, leaving 14 bases between them. This CDR3 has 14 amino acids. Germline values: CDR1 DFQATT, CDR2 SNEGSKA (reference sequence). This clonotype occurred a few times. Its target is not known. The sequence derives from a male donor with ankylosing spondylitis. The sample comprised blood, either unsorted or a sorted T cell fraction (not recorded which). This chain uses TRBV20-1 with TRBJ2-1, with TRBD2 as a possible D gene (7 bases). CDR3 in DNA: TGCAGTGCTGATCTGGGAGGGGGCTACAATGAGCAGTTCTTC. It codes for CSADLGGGYNEQFF.